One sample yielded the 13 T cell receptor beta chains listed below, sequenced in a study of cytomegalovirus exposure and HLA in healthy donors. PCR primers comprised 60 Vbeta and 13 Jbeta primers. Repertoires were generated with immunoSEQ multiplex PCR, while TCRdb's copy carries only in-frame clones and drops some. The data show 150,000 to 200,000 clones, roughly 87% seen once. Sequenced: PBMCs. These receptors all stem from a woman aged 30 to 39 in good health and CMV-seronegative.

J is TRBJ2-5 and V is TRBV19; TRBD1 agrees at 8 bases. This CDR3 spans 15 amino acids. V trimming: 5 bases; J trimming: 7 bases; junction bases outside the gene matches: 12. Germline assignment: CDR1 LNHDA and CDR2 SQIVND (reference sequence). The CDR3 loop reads CASSRGQGSAGTQYF. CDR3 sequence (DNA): TGTGCCAGTAGTCGCGGACAGGGAAGTGCGGGGACCCAGTACTTC. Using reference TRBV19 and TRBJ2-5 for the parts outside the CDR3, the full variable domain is DGGITQSPKYLFRKEGQNVTLSCEQNLNHDAMYWYRQDPGQGLRLIYYSQIVNDFQKGDIAEGYSVSREKKESFPLTVTSAQKNPTAFYLCASSRGQGSAGTQYFGPGTRLLVL.

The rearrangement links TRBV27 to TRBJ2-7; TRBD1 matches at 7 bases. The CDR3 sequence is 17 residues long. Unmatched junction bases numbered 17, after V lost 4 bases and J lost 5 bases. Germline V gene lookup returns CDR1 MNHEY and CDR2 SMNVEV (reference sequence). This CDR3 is CASSSRTGPLISHEQYF. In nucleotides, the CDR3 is TGTGCCAGCAGTTCCCGGACAGGACCTCTGATTAGCCACGAGCAGTACTTC.

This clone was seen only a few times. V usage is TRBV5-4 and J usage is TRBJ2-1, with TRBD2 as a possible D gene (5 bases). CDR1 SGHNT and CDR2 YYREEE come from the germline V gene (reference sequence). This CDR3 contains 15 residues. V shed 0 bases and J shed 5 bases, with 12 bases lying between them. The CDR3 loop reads CASSLGRQSHNEQFF. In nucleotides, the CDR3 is TGTGCCAGCAGCTTGGGGAGGCAGTCCCACAATGAGCAGTTCTTC.

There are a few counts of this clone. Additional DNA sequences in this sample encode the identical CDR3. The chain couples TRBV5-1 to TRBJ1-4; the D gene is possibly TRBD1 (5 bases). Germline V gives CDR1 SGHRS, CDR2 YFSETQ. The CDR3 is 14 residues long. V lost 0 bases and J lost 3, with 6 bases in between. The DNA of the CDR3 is TGCGCCAGCAGCTTGGGGGGCGCTAATGAAAAACTGTTTTTT. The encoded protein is CASSLGGANEKLFF.

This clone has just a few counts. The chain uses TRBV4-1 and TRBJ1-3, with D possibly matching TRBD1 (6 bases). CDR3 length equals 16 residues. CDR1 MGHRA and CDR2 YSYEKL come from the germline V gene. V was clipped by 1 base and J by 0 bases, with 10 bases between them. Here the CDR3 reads CASSQVRGPSGNTIYF. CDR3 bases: TGCGCCAGCAGCCAAGTCAGGGGCCCCTCTGGAAACACCATATATTTT.

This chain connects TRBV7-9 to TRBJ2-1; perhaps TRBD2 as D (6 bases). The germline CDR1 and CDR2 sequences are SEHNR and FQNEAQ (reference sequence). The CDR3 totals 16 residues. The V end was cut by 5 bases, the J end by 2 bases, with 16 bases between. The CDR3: CASSPPLATPYNEQFF. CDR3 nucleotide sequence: TGTGCCAGCAGCCCCCCTCTAGCGACCCCCTACAATGAGCAGTTCTTC.

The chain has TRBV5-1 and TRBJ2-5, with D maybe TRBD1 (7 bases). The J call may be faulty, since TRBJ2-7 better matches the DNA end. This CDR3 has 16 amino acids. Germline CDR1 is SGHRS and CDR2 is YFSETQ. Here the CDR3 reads CASSFPGGKIPYEQYF. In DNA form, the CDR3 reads TGCGCCAGCAGCTTCCCAGGGGGGAAGATTCCCTACGAGCAGTACTTC.

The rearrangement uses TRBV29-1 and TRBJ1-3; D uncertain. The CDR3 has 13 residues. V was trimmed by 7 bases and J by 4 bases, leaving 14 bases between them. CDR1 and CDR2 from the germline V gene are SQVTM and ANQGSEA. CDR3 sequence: CSGALGLGNTIYF. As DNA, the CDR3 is TGCAGCGGCGCATTGGGCCTAGGAAACACCATATATTTT.

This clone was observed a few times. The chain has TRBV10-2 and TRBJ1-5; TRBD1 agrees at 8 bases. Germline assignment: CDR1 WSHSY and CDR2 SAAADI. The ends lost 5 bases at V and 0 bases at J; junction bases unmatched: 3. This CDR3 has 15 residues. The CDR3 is CASSTDRDSNQPQHF. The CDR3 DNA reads TGCGCCAGCAGTACGGACAGGGATAGCAATCAGCCCCAGCATTTT.

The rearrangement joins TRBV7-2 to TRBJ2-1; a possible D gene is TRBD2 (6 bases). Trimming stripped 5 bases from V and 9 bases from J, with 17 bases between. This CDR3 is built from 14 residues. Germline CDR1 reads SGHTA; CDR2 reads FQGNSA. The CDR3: CASSRGGTPGEQFF. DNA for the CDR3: TGTGCCAGCAGCAGAGGCGGGACTCCGGGTGAGCAGTTCTTC.

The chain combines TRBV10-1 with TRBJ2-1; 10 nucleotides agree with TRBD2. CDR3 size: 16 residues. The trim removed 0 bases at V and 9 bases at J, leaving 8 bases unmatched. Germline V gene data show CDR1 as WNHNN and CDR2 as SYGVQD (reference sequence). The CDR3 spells CASSESRRAGGFEQFF. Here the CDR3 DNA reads TGCGCCAGCAGTGAGTCGAGACGAGCGGGAGGGTTTGAGCAGTTCTTC.

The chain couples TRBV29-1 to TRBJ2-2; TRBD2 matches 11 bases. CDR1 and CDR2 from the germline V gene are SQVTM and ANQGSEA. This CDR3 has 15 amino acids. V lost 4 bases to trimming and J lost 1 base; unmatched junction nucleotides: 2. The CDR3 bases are TGCAGCGTTGGCGGACTAGCGGGGAACACCGGGGAGCTGTTTTTT. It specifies CSVGGLAGNTGELFF.

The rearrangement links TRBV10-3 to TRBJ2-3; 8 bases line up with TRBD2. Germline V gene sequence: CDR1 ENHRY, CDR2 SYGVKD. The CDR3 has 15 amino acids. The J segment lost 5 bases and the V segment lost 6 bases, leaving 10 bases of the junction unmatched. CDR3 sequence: CAIRRTSLTGDTQYF. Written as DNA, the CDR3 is TGTGCCATCAGAAGGACTAGCTTAACGGGAGATACGCAGTATTTT.